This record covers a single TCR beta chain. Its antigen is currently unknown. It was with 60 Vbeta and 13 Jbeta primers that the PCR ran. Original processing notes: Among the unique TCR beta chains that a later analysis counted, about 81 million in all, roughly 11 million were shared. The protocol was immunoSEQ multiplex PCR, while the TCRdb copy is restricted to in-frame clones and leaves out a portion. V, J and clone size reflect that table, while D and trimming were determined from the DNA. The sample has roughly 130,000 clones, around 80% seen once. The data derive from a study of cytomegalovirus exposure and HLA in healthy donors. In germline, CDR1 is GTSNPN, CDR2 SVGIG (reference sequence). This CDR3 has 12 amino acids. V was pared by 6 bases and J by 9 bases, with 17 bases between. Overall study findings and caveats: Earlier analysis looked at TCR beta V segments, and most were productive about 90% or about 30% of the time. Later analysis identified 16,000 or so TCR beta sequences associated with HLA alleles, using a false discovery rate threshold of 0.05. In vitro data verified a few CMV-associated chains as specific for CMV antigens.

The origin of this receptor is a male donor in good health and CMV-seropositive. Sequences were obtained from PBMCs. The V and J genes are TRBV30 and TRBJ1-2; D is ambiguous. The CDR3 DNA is TGTGCCTGTTCTATCGGTGGCAGGAGCTACACCTTC. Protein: CACSIGGRSYTF.